What follows are 31 T cell receptor beta chains derived from one specimen sequenced in a study of cytomegalovirus exposure and HLA in healthy donors. Method: immunoSEQ multiplex PCR; TCRdb's copy keeps in-frame clones and lacks some. This repertoire shows about 150,000 clones, around 83% found once; its top ten account for about 1.9%. Sequencing was carried out using PBMCs. The source is a human donor in good health.

The rearrangement uses TRBV28 and TRBJ1-2; a weak D match, TRBD1 (6 bases). This CDR3 has 14 amino acids. V lost 7 bases and J 7 bases, leaving 19 bases between the germline ends. The germline CDR1 and CDR2 sequences are MDHEN and SYDVKM. The CDR3 sequence: CASTLTNRVSGYTF. The CDR3 DNA sequence: TGTGCCAGCACCCTTACAAACAGGGTTAGTGGCTACACCTTC.

This clone appeared once. J is TRBJ2-1 and V is TRBV5-6; 7 positions agree with TRBD2. This CDR3 region has 15 residues. Germline V CDR1 and CDR2: SGHDT, YYEEEE. V lost 4 bases and J lost 4; bases outside the gene matches: 8. CDR3 region: CASSPVGGGYNEQFF. The CDR3 coding sequence is TGTGCCAGCAGCCCTGTTGGGGGAGGGTACAATGAGCAGTTCTTC.

The rearrangement joins TRBV27 to TRBJ2-3; TRBD1 matches 7 bases. In germline, CDR1 is MNHEY, CDR2 SMNVEV (reference sequence). Losses at the gene ends were 3 bases for V and 6 bases for J; bases not matched to a gene: 3. The CDR3 has 13 amino acids. CDR3 bases: TGTGCCAGCAGTTTTAGGGGGCGGGATACGCAGTATTTT. This sequence encodes CASSFRGRDTQYF.

The chain combines TRBV14 with TRBJ1-2; 8 bases match TRBD1. This CDR3 region has 15 residues. Unmatched junction bases numbered 9, after V lost 4 bases and J lost 5 bases. The germline V gene has CDR1 SGHDN and CDR2 FVKESK. The DNA of the CDR3 is TGTGCCAGCAGCCCAGGGACAGGACCTTTTTATGGCTACACCTTC. It encodes CASSPGTGPFYGYTF.

In nucleotides, the CDR3 is TGTGCCAGCAGTGCGACAGGGGCGCACAAAAACATTCAGTACTTC. The encoded protein is CASSATGAHKNIQYF. The gene calls are TRBV2 and TRBJ2-4; 8 nucleotides agree with TRBD1. The germline V gene has CDR1 SNHLY and CDR2 FYNNEI. Trimming took 4 bases from V and 3 from J; bases not matched to a gene: 5. This CDR3 contains 15 residues.

The chain couples TRBV29-1 to TRBJ2-1; TRBD2 matches 9 bases. This CDR3 has 14 amino acids. The germline V gene encodes CDR1 SQVTM and CDR2 ANQGSEA. After removal of 4 bases from V and 7 bases from J, the junction contained 8 bases not matched to a gene. CDR3 residues: CSVVISGRGNEQFF. In nucleotides, the CDR3 is TGCAGCGTTGTCATTAGCGGGAGAGGGAATGAGCAGTTCTTC.

This clone has just a few counts. This chain joins TRBV9 and TRBJ2-1; D ambiguous. The CDR3 is made up of 16 amino acids. Germline V lookup: CDR1 SGDLS, CDR2 YYNGEE. V gave up 3 bases and J gave up 0 bases, with 13 bases separating them. CDR3 protein: CASSAKTIFSYNEQFF. The CDR3 coding sequence is TGTGCCAGCAGCGCCAAGACAATTTTCTCCTACAATGAGCAGTTCTTC. Together with reference TRBV9 and TRBJ2-1, the CDR3 gives the full variable domain: DSGVTQTPKHLITATGQRVTLRCSPRSGDLSVYWYQQSLDQGLQFLIQYYNGEERAKGNILERFSAQQFPDLHSELNLSSLELGDSALYFCASSAKTIFSYNEQFFGPGTRLTVL.

The chain joins TRBV19 to TRBJ2-1; 7 nucleotides line up with TRBD1. The CDR3 is 16 amino acids. The J segment lost 2 bases and the V segment lost 5 bases, leaving 9 bases of the junction unmatched. The germline V gene has CDR1 LNHDA and CDR2 SQIVND (reference sequence). The CDR3 nucleotides read TGTGCCAGTAGTCCAGCGGACAGGAAGACCTACAATGAGCAGTTCTTC. This encodes CASSPADRKTYNEQFF.

The V call is TRBV28, the J call TRBJ2-1; TRBD2 is a possible D gene (6 bases). Germline-derived CDR1 and CDR2 are MDHEN and SYDVKM. The CDR3 has 10 amino acids. Trimming cost V 10 bases and J 10 bases, with 11 bases left between them. The DNA for the CDR3 is TGTGCCACCTCCAGCGGGGAGCAGTTCTTC. Its translation is CATSSGEQFF.

This chain joins TRBV28 and TRBJ2-1; TRBD1 matches at 7 bases. This CDR3 is built from 15 residues. With V trimmed by 8 bases and J by 5 bases, 12 bases remained unmatched. Germline loops: CDR1 MDHEN, CDR2 SYDVKM. CDR3 region: CASDEIRTGHNEQFF. In DNA form, the CDR3 reads TGTGCCAGCGACGAAATTAGGACAGGCCACAATGAGCAGTTCTTC.

The chain employs TRBV6-1 and TRBJ2-2; TRBD2 matches 8 bases. This CDR3 is built from 15 residues. Germline V gene data show CDR1 as MNHNS and CDR2 as SASEGT. Germline trimming cut 10 bases from V and 6 bases from J; bases unmatched to any gene: 13. CDR3 region: CATYPGGPPPGELFF. CDR3 in DNA: TGTGCCACCTACCCGGGGGGGCCCCCCCCCGGGGAGCTGTTTTTT.

The rearrangement links TRBV30 to TRBJ2-2; 7 bases fit TRBD1. Trimming took 2 bases from V and 6 from J; bases not matched to a gene: 12. The length of the CDR3 is 16 residues. The germline V gene encodes CDR1 GTSNPN and CDR2 SVGIG (reference sequence). CDR3 residues: CAWSNRRAGGSGELFF. In DNA, the CDR3 is TGTGCCTGGAGTAACCGCCGAGCAGGGGGATCCGGGGAGCTGTTTTTT.

This chain uses TRBV2 with TRBJ1-4; perhaps TRBD1 as D (6 bases). This CDR3 contains 17 residues. V lost 2 bases to trimming and J lost 11 bases, with 24 bases between them. Germline V gives CDR1 SNHLY, CDR2 FYNNEI. CDR3 protein: CASSEFLLIGGEEKLFF. Written as DNA, the CDR3 is TGTGCCAGCAGTGAATTTCTCTTGATAGGGGGGGAAGAGAAACTGTTTTTT. Filled out from reference TRBV2 and TRBJ1-4, the complete variable domain reads EPEVTQTPSHQVTQMGQEVILRCVPISNHLYFYWYRQILGQKVEFLVSFYNNEISEKSEIFDDQFSVERPDGSNFTLKIRSTKLEDSAMYFCASSEFLLIGGEEKLFFGSGTQLSVL.

The chain uses TRBV5-1 and TRBJ2-3, with 8 bases lining up with TRBD2. CDR3 length: 11 residues. From germline, CDR1 is SGHRS and CDR2 YFSETQ. With V trimmed by 2 bases and J by 10 bases, 0 bases remained unmatched. For the CDR3, the DNA is TGCGCCAGCAGCTTTAGCGGGGCGCAGTATTTT. Protein product: CASSFSGAQYF.

V and J are TRBV5-1 and TRBJ2-1; 11 positions match TRBD2. Trimming at V came to 4 bases and at J to 5 bases, leaving 5 bases not matched to a gene. Germline values: CDR1 SGHRS, CDR2 YFSETQ. The CDR3 is 15 residues long. The CDR3 nucleotides read TGCGCCAGCAGCCGTAGCGGGAGGGCTAACAATGAGCAGTTCTTC. It codes for CASSRSGRANNEQFF. The full variable domain, in which reference TRBV5-1 and TRBJ2-1 provide the parts outside the CDR3, is KAGVTQTPRYLIKTRGQQVTLSCSPISGHRSVSWYQQTPGQGLQFLFEYFSETQRNKGNFPGRFSGRQFSNSRSEMNVSTLELGDSALYLCASSRSGRANNEQFFGPGTRLTVL.

J is TRBJ2-1 and V is TRBV4-1; 10 bases match TRBD2. CDR3 length: 15 amino acids. Germline CDR1 MGHRA, CDR2 YSYEKL. V dropped 4 bases and J dropped 4; count of bases not matched to a gene: 4. The CDR3 sequence: CASSRRTSGYNEQFF. In DNA form, the CDR3 reads TGCGCCAGCAGCCGGCGGACTAGCGGATACAATGAGCAGTTCTTC.

The chain couples TRBV2 to TRBJ2-7, with D maybe TRBD2 (6 bases). Trimming removed 2 bases from V and 2 bases from J, with 22 bases in between. Germline CDR1 reads SNHLY; CDR2 reads FYNNEI. This CDR3 is 18 amino acids long. The CDR3 DNA reads TGTGCCAGCAGTGAAAGTTGGAGGGAAATAGGGGAGACCTACGAGCAGTACTTC. Protein product: CASSESWREIGETYEQYF.

This chain uses TRBV12-5 with TRBJ2-1, with D perhaps matching TRBD2 (5 bases). Trimming removed 4 bases from V and 2 bases from J, with 15 bases in between. Germline values: CDR1 LGHNT, CDR2 FRNRAP. There are 16 residues in the CDR3. CDR3 protein: CASGSTVGGTYNEQFF. Written as DNA, the CDR3 is TGTGCTAGTGGTTCGACTGTTGGAGGAACCTACAATGAGCAGTTCTTC.

The chain employs TRBV29-1 and TRBJ2-2; 10 nucleotides align to TRBD2. The CDR3 is made up of 14 amino acids. Germline values: CDR1 SQVTM, CDR2 ANQGSEA. Trimming at V came to 5 bases and at J to 2 bases, leaving 2 bases not matched to a gene. The CDR3 nucleotides are TGCAGCGTTAGGACTAGCGGTAACACCGGGGAGCTGTTTTTT. It specifies CSVRTSGNTGELFF.

The gene calls are TRBV2 and TRBJ2-2, with unresolved D. The V gene lost 4 bases and the J gene lost 5 bases, with 2 bases spanning the gap. The CDR3 is 11 amino acids. The germline CDR1 and CDR2 sequences are SNHLY and FYNNEI. Here the CDR3 reads CASSATGELFF. The CDR3 nucleotides are TGTGCCAGCAGTGCGACCGGGGAGCTGTTTTTT.

The rearrangement joins TRBV5-6 to TRBJ2-6; 8 nucleotides match TRBD1. With V trimmed by 5 bases and J by 4 bases, 5 bases remained unmatched. The CDR3 covers 15 residues. Germline CDR1 is SGHDT and CDR2 is YYEEEE. In nucleotides, the CDR3 is TGTGCCAGCAGACTGACAGGGGCCGGGGCCAACGTCCTGACTTTC. Encoded protein: CASRLTGAGANVLTF.

The chain combines TRBV14 with TRBJ2-1; TRBD2 might be the D (7 bases). Per the germline V gene, CDR1 is SGHDN and CDR2 is FVKESK. V lost 4 bases, J lost 2 bases, and 15 bases lay in between. The CDR3 has 16 amino acids. The DNA for the CDR3 is TGTGCCAGCAGCCCCGGGGGGCGGTCCACCTACAATGAGCAGTTCTTC. The encoded protein is CASSPGGRSTYNEQFF.

The chain combines TRBV5-1 with TRBJ1-1, with 7 nucleotides matching TRBD1. The CDR3 sequence is 14 residues long. V gave up 2 bases and J gave up 7 bases; unmatched junction bases: 8. Germline CDR1 reads SGHRS; CDR2 reads YFSETQ. For the CDR3, the DNA is TGCGCCAGCAGCTTACCTGGGACAGCCCTTGAAGCTTTCTTT. Protein product: CASSLPGTALEAFF.

The rearrangement links TRBV10-3 to TRBJ1-2, with 9 bases fitting TRBD1. Germline CDR1 ENHRY, CDR2 SYGVKD. CDR3 size: 15 residues. V shed 4 bases and J 7 bases; nucleotides not matched to a gene: 10. CDR3: CAISAPGQGDVGYTF. As DNA, the CDR3 is TGTGCCATCAGTGCCCCGGGACAGGGCGATGTTGGCTACACCTTC.

This clone is a singleton in its sample. The chain joins TRBV6-5 to TRBJ2-1, with 7 bases aligning to TRBD2. Germline-derived CDR1 and CDR2 are MNHEY and SVGAGI. V lost 6 bases, J lost 8 bases, and 7 bases stayed unmatched. There are 13 residues in the CDR3. The CDR3 DNA is TGTGCCAGCAGCCGGGGGGTAGGGGATGAGCAGTTCTTC. Its protein product is CASSRGVGDEQFF.

The J gene is TRBJ2-3, the V gene TRBV9; 9 bases align to TRBD1. V shed 4 bases, J shed 2 bases, and the junction held 5 bases outside the gene matches. CDR1 is SGDLS, CDR2 YYNGEE, per germline. This CDR3 comprises 15 residues. As DNA, the CDR3 is TGTGCCAGCAGCCCGTGGACAGGGGACACAGATACGCAGTATTTT. This codes for CASSPWTGDTDTQYF.

The rearrangement uses TRBV6-4 and TRBJ1-5, with TRBD1 as a possible D gene (5 bases). This CDR3 region has 13 residues. V dropped 3 bases and J dropped 3 bases, with 6 bases sitting between them. Germline-derived CDR1 and CDR2 are MRHNA and SNTAGT. The CDR3 DNA sequence: TGTGCCAGCAGTGAAGGGGACAATCAGCCCCAGCATTTT. Translated, it gives CASSEGDNQPQHF.

This clone was recorded a few times. The V and J genes are TRBV11-2 and TRBJ1-1, with D tentatively TRBD1 (6 bases). This CDR3 has 18 residues. Germline CDR1 is SGHAT and CDR2 is FQNNGV. The ends were cut back, 3 bases at V and 1 base at J, with 21 bases in the middle. CDR3 protein: CASSFSISGGQGNTEAFF. The CDR3 DNA follows: TGTGCCAGCAGCTTCTCCATCTCTGGGGGACAAGGGAACACTGAAGCTTTCTTT.

The chain has TRBV5-1 and TRBJ1-1, with TRBD1 matching over 7 bases. From germline, CDR1 is SGHRS and CDR2 YFSETQ. Trimming took 3 bases from V and 0 from J; bases not matched to a gene: 11. The CDR3 length is 17 residues. In nucleotides, the CDR3 is TGCGCCAGCAGCTCTGGTGGGACAGTAGGCCTGAACACTGAAGCTTTCTTT. Protein: CASSSGGTVGLNTEAFF.

V usage is TRBV6-6 and J usage is TRBJ1-1; TRBD1 might be the D (5 bases). This CDR3 has 12 amino acids. Trimming cost V 5 bases and J 6 bases, with 10 bases left between them. CDR1 and CDR2 (germline): MNHNY, SVGAGI (reference sequence). The CDR3 coding sequence is TGTGCCAGCAGTATCAGGGCCCCTGAAGCTTTCTTT. Amino acids: CASSIRAPEAFF.

This chain uses TRBV7-2 with TRBJ2-7, with D maybe TRBD1 (5 bases). Trimming shortened V by 1 base and J by 1 base, and 11 bases separated the two germline ends. Germline V gene lookup returns CDR1 SGHTA and CDR2 FQGNSA. CDR3 length: 15 residues. The CDR3 reads CASSLEETASYEQYF. The DNA of the CDR3 is TGTGCCAGCAGCTTAGAAGAGACAGCATCCTACGAGCAGTACTTC.